The clone carrying this TCR beta chain was detected once. V dropped 4 bases and J dropped 2 bases, with 10 bases sitting between them. The germline gives CDR1 SGHRS, CDR2 YFSETQ. The CDR3 spans 14 residues. These data belong to a study of T cell repertoires in ileal Crohn's disease. The wider study: About half received postoperative treatment, around ten with thiopurines and about 20 anti-TNF.

Produced via immunoSEQ multiplex PCR; TCRdb's table is partial and in-frame only. The sample has about 11,000 clones; 79% are singletons. The time point is: neoterminal ileum biopsy at postoperative endoscopy, about 6 months after surgery. The TCR comes from an adult with Crohn's disease. Material for sequencing was ileal tissue. The genes are TRBV5-1 and TRBJ1-5; D unresolved. As DNA, the CDR3 is TGCGCCAGCAGCCCCCACTCGGGCAATCAGCCCCAGCATTTT. Its translation is CASSPHSGNQPQHF.